This T cell receptor beta chain was found in a study of T cell repertoires in cytomegalovirus infection (dated by TCRdb to about 2019). For the study in its entirety: Donor HLA type was relevant to the analysis, as public TCR beta signatures indicated carriage of CMV infection together with the matching HLA type. Study-wide conclusions, independent of this receptor: In the ex vivo response, HLA-C-restricted CMV-specific TCR beta clonotypes were dominant, and in two of eight donors the single most frequent clonotype came from this HLA-C-restricted group. In both this cohort and an independent roughly 350-donor cohort, the cumulative frequency of public TCR beta family members distinguished carriers of CMV infection plus the relevant HLA type.

Points on this clonotype: Its target antigen remains unknown. Per-base qualities were not stored, and no clone one base away is much larger.

TCRdb shows the sequencer as Illumina HiSeq 1500. Using fastp at Q25 and MiXCR, TCRdb reprocessed the public reads and kept productive beta chains. One record per CDR3 amino acid sequence lists the most common genes and DNA. Here the sample has roughly 320,000 distinct CDR3 sequences; more than 9% occur a single time. About 3.9% of the sample belongs to the ten largest clones. Trimming at the junction amounts to 6 bases on V and 3 bases on J, and the germline ends lie 19 bases apart. Sequences DFQATT (CDR1) and SNEGSKA (CDR2) are obtained from the germline V gene (reference sequence). The CDR3 starts with the cysteine, ends with the phenylalanine, and has 15 residues. Only CDR3 DNA remains: 45 bases, in frame from the first base.

The chain links TRBV20-1 with TRBJ2-3; TRBD2 is perhaps the D gene, given 7 matching bases. The receptor's source is a human donor in good health (CMV status not recorded). Some clones in this sample may be carry-over from other donors' samples. The sequenced sample consisted of PBMCs. The DNA sequence is given as TGCAGTGCACGTTCTGAGGGGGGGCGGACAGATACGCAGTATTTT. This codes for CSARSEGGRTDTQYF.